The subject of this entry is one TCR beta chain. Its antigen remains unidentified. The table came from immunoSEQ multiplex PCR; TCRdb's copy has only in-frame clones and leaves some out. The sample holds around 110,000 clones; 93% are singletons and the top ten take 2.5% to 3%. Per the germline V gene, CDR1 is SEHNR and CDR2 is FQNEAQ (reference sequence). Trimming left V 7 bases short and J 5 bases short, with 12 bases between. The CDR3 totals 13 residues. These data are taken from a study of T cell responses to AZD1222 COVID-19 vaccine. Broader study findings: Baseline seropositivity characterized only six AZD1222 recipients.

The specimen was peripheral blood, collected on day 0 of AZD1222 vaccination. The J gene is TRBJ1-5, the V gene TRBV7-9; tentative D call: TRBD1 (6 bases). The clonotype was recovered from an adult in good health. CDR3 protein: CASNRADDQPQHF. CDR3 nucleotides: TGTGCCAGCAACAGGGCAGACGATCAGCCCCAGCATTTT.